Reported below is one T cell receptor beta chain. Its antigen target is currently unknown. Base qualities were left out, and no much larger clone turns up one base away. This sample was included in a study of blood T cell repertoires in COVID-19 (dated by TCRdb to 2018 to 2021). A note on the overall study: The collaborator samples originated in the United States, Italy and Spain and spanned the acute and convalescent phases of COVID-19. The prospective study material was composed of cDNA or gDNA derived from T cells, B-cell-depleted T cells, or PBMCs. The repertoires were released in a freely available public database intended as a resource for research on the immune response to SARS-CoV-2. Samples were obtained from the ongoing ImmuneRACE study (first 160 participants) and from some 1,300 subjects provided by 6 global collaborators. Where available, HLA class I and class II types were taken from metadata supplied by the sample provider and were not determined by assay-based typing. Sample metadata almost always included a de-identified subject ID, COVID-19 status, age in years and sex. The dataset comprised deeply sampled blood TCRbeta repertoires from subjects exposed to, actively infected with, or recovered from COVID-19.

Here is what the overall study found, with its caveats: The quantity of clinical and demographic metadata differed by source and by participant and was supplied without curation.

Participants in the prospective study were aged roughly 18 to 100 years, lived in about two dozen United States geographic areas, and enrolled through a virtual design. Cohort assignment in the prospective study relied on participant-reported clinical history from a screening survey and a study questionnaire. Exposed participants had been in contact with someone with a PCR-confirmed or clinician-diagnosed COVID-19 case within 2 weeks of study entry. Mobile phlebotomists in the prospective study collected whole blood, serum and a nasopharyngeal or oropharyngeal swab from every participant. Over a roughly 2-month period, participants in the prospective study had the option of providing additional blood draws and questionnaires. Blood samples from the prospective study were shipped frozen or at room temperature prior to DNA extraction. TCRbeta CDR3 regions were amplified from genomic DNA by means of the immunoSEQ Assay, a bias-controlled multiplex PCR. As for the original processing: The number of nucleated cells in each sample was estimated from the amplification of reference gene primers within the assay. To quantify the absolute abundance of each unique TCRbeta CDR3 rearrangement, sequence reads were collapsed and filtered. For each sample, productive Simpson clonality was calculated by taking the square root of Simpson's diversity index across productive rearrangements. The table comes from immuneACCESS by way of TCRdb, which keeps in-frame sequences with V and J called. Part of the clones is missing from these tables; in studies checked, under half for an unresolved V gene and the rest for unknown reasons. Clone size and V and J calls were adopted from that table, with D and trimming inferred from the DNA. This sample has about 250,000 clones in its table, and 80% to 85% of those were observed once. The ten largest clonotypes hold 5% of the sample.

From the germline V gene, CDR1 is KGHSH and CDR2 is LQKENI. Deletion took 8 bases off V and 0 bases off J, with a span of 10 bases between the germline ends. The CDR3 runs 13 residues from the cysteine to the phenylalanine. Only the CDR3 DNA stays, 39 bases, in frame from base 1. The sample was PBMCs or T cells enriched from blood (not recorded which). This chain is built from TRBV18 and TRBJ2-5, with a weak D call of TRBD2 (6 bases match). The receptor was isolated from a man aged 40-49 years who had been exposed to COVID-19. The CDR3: CASTRDYQETQYF. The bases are TGTGCCAGCACCCGGGACTACCAAGAGACCCAGTACTTC.